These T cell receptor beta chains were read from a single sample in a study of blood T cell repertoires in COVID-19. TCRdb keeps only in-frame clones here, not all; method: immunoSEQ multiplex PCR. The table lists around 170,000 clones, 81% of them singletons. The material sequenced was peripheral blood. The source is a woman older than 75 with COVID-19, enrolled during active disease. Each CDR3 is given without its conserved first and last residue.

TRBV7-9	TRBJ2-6	ASQVFSGANVLT
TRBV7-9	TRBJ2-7	ASSLGQGADDEQY
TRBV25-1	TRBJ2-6	ASSDSSGANVLT
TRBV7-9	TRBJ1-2	ASSLAGMRGYT
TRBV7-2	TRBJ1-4	ASSFGGFNEKLF
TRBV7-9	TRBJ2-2	ASSLGGLNTGELF
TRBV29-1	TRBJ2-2	SVYTMGELF
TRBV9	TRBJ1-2	ASSVSGTGGTGGYT
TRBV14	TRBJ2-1	ASSQAGVEQF
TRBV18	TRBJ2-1	ASSPGTRHNEQF
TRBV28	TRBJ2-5	ASSQGTQETQY
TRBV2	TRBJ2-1	ASSVERGGNEQF
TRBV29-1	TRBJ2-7	SVVGGTNYEQY
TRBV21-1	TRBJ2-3	ASSKGWTAHTDTQY
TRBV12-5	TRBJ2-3	ARETADTQY
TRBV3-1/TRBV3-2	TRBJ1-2	ASSPPAGDYGYT
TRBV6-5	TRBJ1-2	AAGRDLNYGYT
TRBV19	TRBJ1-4	ASSLSRQGRPNEKLF
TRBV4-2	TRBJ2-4	ASSQATGQVKNIQY
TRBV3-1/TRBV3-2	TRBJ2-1	ASSQAGDREDNEQF
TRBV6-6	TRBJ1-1	ASSGPGLRNTEAF
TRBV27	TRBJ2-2	ASSPGLAGTYTGELF
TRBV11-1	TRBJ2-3	ASSLANGGTQY
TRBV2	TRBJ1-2	ASSALEYGYT
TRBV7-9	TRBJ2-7	ASTSTGGGVLHEQY
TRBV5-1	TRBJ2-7	ASSRGDRAYEQY
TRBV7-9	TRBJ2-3	ASSLGTESTDTQY
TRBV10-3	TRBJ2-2	ASFEGAGELF
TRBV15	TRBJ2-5	ATSRVVEETQY
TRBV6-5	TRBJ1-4	ASSYFADTTNEKLF
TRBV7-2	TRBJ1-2	ASSLGQGRGYT
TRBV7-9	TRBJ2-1	ASSLSLAGTYNEQF
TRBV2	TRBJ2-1	ASSRSGSVFNEQF
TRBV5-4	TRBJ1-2	ASSSTEGFFYNYGYT
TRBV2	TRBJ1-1	ASTTPLSAF
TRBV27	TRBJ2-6	ASRYRGAGANVLT
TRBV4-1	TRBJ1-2	ASSQTGTSWGGYT
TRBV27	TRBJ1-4	ASSLTDTNEKLF
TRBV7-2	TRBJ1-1	ASSLKGTAEAF
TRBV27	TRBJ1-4	ASSLRGPTNEKLF
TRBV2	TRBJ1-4	ASSTDLGGEKLF
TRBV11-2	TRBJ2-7	ASSLRLAMQY
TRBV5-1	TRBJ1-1	ASSTGRNTEAF
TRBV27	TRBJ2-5	ASSLLRGQGQETQY
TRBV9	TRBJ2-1	ASSPNSAYNEQF
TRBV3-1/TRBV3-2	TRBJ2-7	ASSQALAGVGEQY
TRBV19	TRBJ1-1	ASADRADTEAF
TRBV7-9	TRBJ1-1	ASSLAGSNTEAF
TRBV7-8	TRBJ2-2	ASSLRGLDTGELF
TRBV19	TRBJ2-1	ATPGASGGVPYNEQF
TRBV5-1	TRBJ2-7	ASSWGQGGEQY
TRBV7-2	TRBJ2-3	ASSLGGGRVTDTQY
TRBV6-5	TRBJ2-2	ASRSGQRDTGELF
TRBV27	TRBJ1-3	ASSTRRSSGNTIY
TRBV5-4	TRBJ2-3	ASSFPRGSGPDTQY
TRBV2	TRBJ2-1	ASSGWSSGSVSYNEQF
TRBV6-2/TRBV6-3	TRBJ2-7	ASSSWPDRAYEQY